These T cell receptor beta chains were read from a single sample in a study of blood T cell repertoires in COVID-19. Libraries were prepared by immunoSEQ multiplex PCR; TCRdb keeps only in-frame clonotypes and omits some of them. The data hold roughly 110,000 clones, with around 75% observed a single time. Sequencing used peripheral blood. These receptors were taken from a human donor with acute or convalescent COVID-19. The donor label of this sample is uncertain. The CDR3 runs from the conserved cysteine through the conserved F or W. The order of the fields is CDR3 protein, V gene, J gene, clone size. Clone size is given for some rows only: seen once, a few or many times, or a class if the clone is expanded.

CDR3: CASSPGLAQQQETQYF
V: TRBV11-2
J: TRBJ2-5
size: NA

CDR3: CASSSRSRGLNQPQHF
V: TRBV6-6
J: TRBJ1-5
size: once

CDR3: CASSPGTSRQETQYF
V: TRBV7-2
J: TRBJ2-5
size: NA

CDR3: CASTANYGYTF
V: TRBV28
J: TRBJ1-2
size: NA

CDR3: CASRAGSETQYF
V: TRBV7-9
J: TRBJ2-5
size: NA

CDR3: CASSISGTTNYGYTF
V: TRBV19
J: TRBJ1-2
size: once

CDR3: CASSPRSSNYGYTF
V: TRBV3-1/TRBV3-2
J: TRBJ1-2
size: few

CDR3: CASSDGQGTTNEKLFF
V: TRBV10-2
J: TRBJ1-4
size: many

CDR3: CASSKDGLADNEQFF
V: TRBV9
J: TRBJ2-1
size: NA

CDR3: CASSLAFMGQGGTEAFF
V: TRBV11-2
J: TRBJ1-1
size: NA

CDR3: CASSTGQMNTEAFF
V: TRBV5-1
J: TRBJ1-1
size: NA

CDR3: CASSGAAWGRVTGANVLTF
V: TRBV10-2
J: TRBJ2-6
size: NA

CDR3: CASSRSAGAFQETQYF
V: TRBV4-1
J: TRBJ2-5
size: once

CDR3: CASSEGGQGVQPQHF
V: TRBV2
J: TRBJ1-5
size: few

CDR3: CASSLLFEKLFF
V: TRBV3-1/TRBV3-2
J: TRBJ1-4
size: NA